This T cell receptor beta chain was captured by sequencing in a study of T cells in Graves' hyperthyroidism and ophthalmopathy. Germline CDR1 and CDR2: DFQATT and SNEGSKA (reference sequence). Trimming removed 1 base at V and 7 bases at J, with 15 bases between. This CDR3 has 14 amino acids. This clonotype was observed many times. TCR beta CDR3 sequences were amplified from RNA transcripts. First-round RT-PCR of the TCR CDR3 relied on the HTBI primer set. Via MiXCR, TCRdb re-called the multiplex PCR reads, giving one row per CDR3 protein. Among some 370,000 distinct CDR3 sequences listed, around 15% were seen once.

V gene TRBV20-1 combines with J gene TRBJ2-3; D unclear. Sequencing used blood. This TCR was recovered from a man aged 45-65 years with Graves' ophthalmopathy. The DNA of the CDR3 is TGCAGTGCTAGAGTCCCGGGTTTGTTGAATACGCAGTATTTT. It specifies CSARVPGLLNTQYF.